Listed below are T cell receptor beta chains from one sample, sequenced in a study of T-cell reconstitution after alpha-beta-depleted transplantation in children. Via MiXCR, TCRdb re-called the PCR reads, giving one row per CDR3 protein. The repertoire includes approximately 1,000,000 distinct CDR3 sequences, roughly 29% of them detected once, and roughly 30% sits in the top ten. The sequences come from PBMCs, mostly from graft donor cells, collected 360 days after TCRalphabeta/CD19-depleted stem cell transplant. These receptors originate from a boy under two years old who had a stem cell transplant for SCID, so the T cells may come from the graft donor. CDR3s include the opening cysteine and the closing phenylalanine or tryptophan. The order of the fields is J gene, clone size, D gene, V gene, CDR3 DNA, CDR3 protein. A D gene is named only where the DNA matches it firmly. Clone size, where shown, is once, few, many, or a class for clones that have expanded.

>TRBJ2-7|few|.|TRBV7-9
TGTGCCAGCAGCGACCGGTTAGGCGAGCAGTACTTC
CASSDRLGEQYF
>TRBJ2-1|few|.|TRBV29-1
TGCAGCGTTGAGAGTAGCCCGTTCTTC
CSVESSPFF
>TRBJ2-5|few|.|TRBV5-1
TGCGCCAGCAGCGGAGGGACGGATCAAGAGACCCAGTACTTC
CASSGGTDQETQYF
>TRBJ2-3|few|.|TRBV20-1
TGCAGTGCTAGAAGGCAGGGGAAAGGCGGAGATACGCAGTATTTT
CSARRQGKGGDTQYF
>TRBJ2-1|.|TRBD2|TRBV12-3/TRBV12-4
TGTGCCAGCAGGAACCTAGCGGTGGATGAGCAGTTCTTC
CASRNLAVDEQFF
>TRBJ2-5|few|.|TRBV5-1
TGCGCCAGCAGCTTGGACGGGACAAAACAAGAGACCCAGTACTTC
CASSLDGTKQETQYF
>TRBJ2-5|few|.|TRBV7-9
TGTGCCAGCAGCTTAGGTTCGGCAGCCCCTCAGACCCAGTACTTC
CASSLGSAAPQTQYF
>TRBJ2-5|few|.|TRBV20-1
TGCAGTGCTACGATGGCCGGGATCCCAGAGACCCAGTACTTC
CSATMAGIPETQYF
>TRBJ2-2|many|.|TRBV28
TGTGCCAGCAGTTTATCACCTGCCGGGGAGCTGTTTTTT
CASSLSPAGELFF
>TRBJ2-1|few|.|TRBV18
TGTGCCAGCTCACGAACCCCACAGGGAAACAATGAGCAGTTCTTC
CASSRTPQGNNEQFF
>TRBJ2-3|many|.|TRBV4-2
TGTGCCAGCAGCCAAGTACCTAGCAGGGATACGCAGTATTTT
CASSQVPSRDTQYF
>TRBJ2-2|few|TRBD1|TRBV5-1
TGCGCCAGCAGTTCAGGACAGGAAAGAATCAACACCGGGGAGCTGTTTTTT
CASSSGQERINTGELFF
>TRBJ2-5|.|.|TRBV4-3
TGCGCCAGCAGCCAAGAGGCAGGGCGGGAAGAGACCCAGTACTTC
CASSQEAGREETQYF
>TRBJ1-3|few|.|TRBV29-1
TGCAGCGTCGGACTAACAGGGACCTCTGGAAACACCATATATTTT
CSVGLTGTSGNTIYF
>TRBJ2-5|.|TRBD2|TRBV7-7
TGTGCCAGCAGGCCCATAACTAGCGGCCAAGAGACCCAGTACTTC
CASRPITSGQETQYF
>TRBJ2-1|.|TRBD2|TRBV5-1
TGCGCCAGCAGCCCCGGGACTAGTGATGAGCAGTTCTTC
CASSPGTSDEQFF
>TRBJ2-2|.|TRBD2|TRBV4-1
TGCGCCAGCAGCCAACCACTAGCGGGGGGCAACACCGGGGAGCTGTTTTTT
CASSQPLAGGNTGELFF
>TRBJ2-1|.|TRBD1|TRBV5-1
TGCGCCAGCAGGCCCGGGACAGGGACCTACAATGAGCAGTTCTTC
CASRPGTGTYNEQFF
>TRBJ2-1|few|TRBD2|TRBV5-1
TGCGCCAGCAGCTTGCCTAGACTAGCGGACGGGGGACGCTCCTACAATGAGCAGTTCTTC
CASSLPRLADGGRSYNEQFF
>TRBJ2-7|few|.|TRBV20-1
TGCAGTGCTCGGCAGGCTAGCACCTACGAGCAGTACTTC
CSARQASTYEQYF
>TRBJ2-3|once|.|TRBV7-2
TGTGCCAGCAGCGTACCAAGAGGGGGACAGTATTTT
CASSVPRGGQYF
>TRBJ2-2|.|.|TRBV4-3
TGCGCCAGCAGCCAAGATTTCACCGGGGAGCTGTTTTTT
CASSQDFTGELFF
>TRBJ2-2|.|.|TRBV28
TGTGCCAGCAGTTTTCCTTCCGGGACACTTAACACCGGGGAGCTGTTTTTT
CASSFPSGTLNTGELFF
>TRBJ2-2|few|TRBD1|TRBV29-1
TGCAGCGTTGAAGATCCCCGACAGGGGATCAACACCGGGGAGCTGTTTTTT
CSVEDPRQGINTGELFF
>TRBJ2-7|.|.|TRBV5-1
TGCGCCAGCAGCTTGGCCTCTGTTGCGGGTCTCTCCTACGAGCAGTACTTC
CASSLASVAGLSYEQYF
>TRBJ2-3|.|TRBD1|TRBV7-9
TGTGCCAGCAGCCTGGACAGGGGGCGGGCAGATACGCAGTATTTT
CASSLDRGRADTQYF
>TRBJ2-1|few|TRBD1|TRBV6-5
TGTGCCAGCAGGCAGGGGGCCAATGAGCAGTTCTTC
CASRQGANEQFF
>TRBJ2-3|many|.|TRBV28
TGTGCCAGCAGCCGACGTGGGAAGGGACGCACAGATACGCAGTATTTT
CASSRRGKGRTDTQYF
>TRBJ2-5|.|.|TRBV5-1
TGCGCCAGCAGCCGCGGAGGAGCGAACTACCAAGAGACCCAGTACTTC
CASSRGGANYQETQYF
>TRBJ2-7|.|.|TRBV28
TGTGCCAGCAGTTTTCGACAGGGACTAGACTACGAGCAGTACTTC
CASSFRQGLDYEQYF
>TRBJ2-7|few|.|TRBV25-1
TGTGCCAGCAGTGAATTTAATAGGAGGGTGTGTCGAACCTACGAGCAGTACTTC
CASSEFNRRVCRTYEQYF
>TRBJ1-1|.|.|TRBV5-1
TGCGCCAGCAGCTTGGAAGGCGGGGTGACTGAAGCTTTCTTT
CASSLEGGVTEAFF
>TRBJ1-2|few|TRBD1|TRBV5-1
TGCGCCAGCAGCAGAACGGGACAGGTGCCCTATGGCTACACCTTC
CASSRTGQVPYGYTF
>TRBJ2-5|.|TRBD2|TRBV5-1
TGCGCCAGCAGTCCTGACCTAGCGGGTATCCAAGAGACCCAGTACTTC
CASSPDLAGIQETQYF
>TRBJ2-1|.|TRBD2|TRBV7-3
TGTGCCAGCAGCTTAACTCCCCGGACTAGCGGGGGGGGGTACAATGAGCAGTTCTTC
CASSLTPRTSGGGYNEQFF
>TRBJ2-4|.|.|TRBV21-1
TGTGCCAGCAGCAAACCACAGGGTGATGGCAAAAACATTCAGTACTTC
CASSKPQGDGKNIQYF
>TRBJ1-1|.|.|TRBV4-2
TGTGCCAGCAGCCAAGAGTATGTGGGTACTGAAGCTTTCTTT
CASSQEYVGTEAFF
>TRBJ1-4|few|TRBD1|TRBV5-1
TGCGCCAGCAGCCCTGAACAGGGGTCTAATGAAAAACTGTTTTTT
CASSPEQGSNEKLFF
>TRBJ2-4|many|TRBD2|TRBV6-1
TGTGCCAGCAGTCCCACGGGGGGAGTAGCCAAAAACATTCAGTACTTC
CASSPTGGVAKNIQYF
>TRBJ2-3|.|.|TRBV2
TGTGCCAGCAGTGAACTCATCACAGATACGCAGTATTTT
CASSELITDTQYF
>TRBJ1-2|.|.|TRBV11-2
TGTGCCAGCTTATCCCTAGCTTATACCGGGCCCTCCTTCCCGAACTATGGCTACACCTTC
CASLSLAYTGPSFPNYGYTF
>TRBJ2-2|few|.|TRBV12-3/TRBV12-4
TGTGCCAGCAGTTTAAGCAGGAACGAGCTGTTTTTT
CASSLSRNELFF
>TRBJ2-7|.|.|TRBV7-2
TGTGCCAGCAGCCTCCTGGGCGGGGCGGGATACGAGCAGTACTTC
CASSLLGGAGYEQYF
>TRBJ2-1|few|TRBD1|TRBV5-5
TGTGCCAGCAGCCCGGACAGGGGTACTGAGCAGTTCTTC
CASSPDRGTEQFF